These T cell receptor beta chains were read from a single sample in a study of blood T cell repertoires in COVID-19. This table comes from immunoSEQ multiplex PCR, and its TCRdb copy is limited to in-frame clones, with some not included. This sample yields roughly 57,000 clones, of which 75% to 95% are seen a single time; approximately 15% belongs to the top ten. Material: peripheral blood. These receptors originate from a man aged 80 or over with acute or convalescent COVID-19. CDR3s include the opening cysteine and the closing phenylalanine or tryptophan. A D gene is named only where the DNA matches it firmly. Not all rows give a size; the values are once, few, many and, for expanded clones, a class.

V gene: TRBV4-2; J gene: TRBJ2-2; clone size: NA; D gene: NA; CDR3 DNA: TGTGCCAGCAGCCATCCCGTAGAAGATGGGGAGCTGTTTTTT; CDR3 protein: CASSHPVEDGELFF
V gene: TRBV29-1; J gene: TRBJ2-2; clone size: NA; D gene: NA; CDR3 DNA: TGCAGCGTTGAGCCCCTCGGGAACACCGGGGAGCTGTTTTTT; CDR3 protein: CSVEPLGNTGELFF
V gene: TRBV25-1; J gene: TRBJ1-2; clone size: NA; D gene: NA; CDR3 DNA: TGTGCCAGCAGTTCACAGGGAAGGGGAGGCTACACCTTC; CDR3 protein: CASSSQGRGGYTF
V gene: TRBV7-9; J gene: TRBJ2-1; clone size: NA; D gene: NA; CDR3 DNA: TGTGCCAGCAGCTTAGGAGGGGCAGGGGACCCCTACAATGAGCAGTTCTTC; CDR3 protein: CASSLGGAGDPYNEQFF
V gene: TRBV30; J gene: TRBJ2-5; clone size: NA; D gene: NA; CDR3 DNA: TGTGCCTGGAGTGTCGGGGGTCGGGGGACCCAGTACTTC; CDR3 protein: CAWSVGGRGTQYF
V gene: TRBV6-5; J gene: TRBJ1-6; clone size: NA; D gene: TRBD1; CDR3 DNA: TGTGCCACAGGACAGGACCTTTATAATTCACCCCTCCACTTT; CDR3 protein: CATGQDLYNSPLHF
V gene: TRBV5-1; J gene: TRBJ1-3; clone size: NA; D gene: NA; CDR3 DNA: TGCGCCAGCAGCTTGGCCCCGGAGGCGAGAGGAAACACCATATATTTT; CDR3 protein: CASSLAPEARGNTIYF
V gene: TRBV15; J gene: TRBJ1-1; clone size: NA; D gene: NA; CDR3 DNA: TGTGCCACCAGCAACGGGAAGAGGGCCACTGAAGCTTTCTTT; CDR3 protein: CATSNGKRATEAFF
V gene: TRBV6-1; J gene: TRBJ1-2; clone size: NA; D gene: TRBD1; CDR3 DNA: TGTGCCAGCAGTGAAGGGGACAGGGACGGGAACTATGGCTACACCTTC; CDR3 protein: CASSEGDRDGNYGYTF
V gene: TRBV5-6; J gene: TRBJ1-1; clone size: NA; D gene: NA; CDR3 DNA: TGTGCCAGCAGCTTAGCAGGGGCCCCGAACACTGAAGCTTTCTTT; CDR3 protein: CASSLAGAPNTEAFF
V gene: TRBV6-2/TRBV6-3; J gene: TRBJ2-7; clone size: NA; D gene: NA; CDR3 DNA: TGTGCCAGCAGTTACTCACCAGGGTCACACTCCTACGAGCAGTACTTC; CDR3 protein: CASSYSPGSHSYEQYF
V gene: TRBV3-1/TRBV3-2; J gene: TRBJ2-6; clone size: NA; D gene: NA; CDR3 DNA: TGTGCCAGCAGCCTCCCACGCGGGGCTGGGGCCAACGTCCTGACTTTC; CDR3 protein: CASSLPRGAGANVLTF
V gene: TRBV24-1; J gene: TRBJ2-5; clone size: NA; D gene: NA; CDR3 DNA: TGTGCCACCTCTTCCCGGGAGACTTCAAGGGAGACCCAGTACTTC; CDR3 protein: CATSSRETSRETQYF
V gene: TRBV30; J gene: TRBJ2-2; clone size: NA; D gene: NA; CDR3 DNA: TGTGCCTTGGACAGCCTCCAGGCCGGGGAGCTGTTTTTT; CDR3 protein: CALDSLQAGELFF
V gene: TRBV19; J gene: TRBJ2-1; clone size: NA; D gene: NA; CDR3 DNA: TGTGCCAGTAGTCCAAGGGGTTTGGGTGAGCAGTTCTTC; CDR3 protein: CASSPRGLGEQFF
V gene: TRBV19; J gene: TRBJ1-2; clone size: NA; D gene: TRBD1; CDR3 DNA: TGTGCCAGTTCCCGGACAGGCGGGCCTGGCTACACCTTC; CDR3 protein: CASSRTGGPGYTF
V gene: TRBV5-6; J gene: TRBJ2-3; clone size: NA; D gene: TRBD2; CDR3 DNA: TGTGCCAGCAGCCGGACTAGCGGGGGGTCAGATACGCAGTATTTT; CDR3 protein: CASSRTSGGSDTQYF
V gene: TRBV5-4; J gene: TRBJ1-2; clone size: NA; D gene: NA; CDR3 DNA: TGTGCCAGCAAGGGGCAGACTGGCTACACCTTC; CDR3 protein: CASKGQTGYTF
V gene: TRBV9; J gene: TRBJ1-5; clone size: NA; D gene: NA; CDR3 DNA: TGTGCCAGCTGCTGTAAGGGGGTGGGGAGCCCCTATAGCAATCAGCCCCAGCATTTT; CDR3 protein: CASCCKGVGSPYSNQPQHF
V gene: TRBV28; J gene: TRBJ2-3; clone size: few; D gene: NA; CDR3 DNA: TGTGCCAGCACCGTTTTGAGAATACAGGGCACGATGACAGATACGCAGTATTTT; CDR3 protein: CASTVLRIQGTMTDTQYF
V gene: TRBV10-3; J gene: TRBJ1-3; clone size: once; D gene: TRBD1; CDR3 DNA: TGTGCCATCAGTGCCCAGACAGGGGGCGAAGGAAACACCATATATTTT; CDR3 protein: CAISAQTGGEGNTIYF
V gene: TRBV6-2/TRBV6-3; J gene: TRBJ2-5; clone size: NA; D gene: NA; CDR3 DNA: TGTGCCAGCAGTCGGGGAGAGACCCAGTACTTC; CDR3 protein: CASSRGETQYF
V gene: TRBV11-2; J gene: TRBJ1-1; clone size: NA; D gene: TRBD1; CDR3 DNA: TGTGCCAGCAGCTCGGGCCAGGGGGTGGAAGCTTTCTTT; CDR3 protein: CASSSGQGVEAFF
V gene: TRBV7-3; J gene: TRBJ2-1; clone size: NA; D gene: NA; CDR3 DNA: TGTGCCAGCAGCTCCCGACTAGGCTCCTACAATGAGCAGTTCTTC; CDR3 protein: CASSSRLGSYNEQFF
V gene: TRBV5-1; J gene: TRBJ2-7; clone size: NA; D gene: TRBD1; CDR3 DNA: TGCGCCAGCAGCTGGCACCGGACAGGGGTCACCTACGAGCAGTACTTC; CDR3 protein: CASSWHRTGVTYEQYF
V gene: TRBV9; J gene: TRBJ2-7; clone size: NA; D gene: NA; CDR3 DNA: TGTGCCAGCAGCGTAGCCGGGGGACTTTCCTACGAGCAGTACTTC; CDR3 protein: CASSVAGGLSYEQYF
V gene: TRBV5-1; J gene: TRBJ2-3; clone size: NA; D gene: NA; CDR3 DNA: TGCGCCAGCAGCTCTGGAGGCCCAGATACGCAGTATTTT; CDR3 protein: CASSSGGPDTQYF
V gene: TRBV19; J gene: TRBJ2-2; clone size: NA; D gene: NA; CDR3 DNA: TGTGCCAGTAGTATAGGAGGCTTGGTCGGGGAGCTGTTTTTT; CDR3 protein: CASSIGGLVGELFF
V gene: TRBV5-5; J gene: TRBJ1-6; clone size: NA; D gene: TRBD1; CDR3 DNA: TGTGCCAGCAGCTTGTTGGGACAGGGGGCCGTCACCCTCCACTTT; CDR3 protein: CASSLLGQGAVTLHF
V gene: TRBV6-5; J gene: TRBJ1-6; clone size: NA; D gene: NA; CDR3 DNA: TGTGCCAGCAGGGGGGGGCCCGGTGAGGAGTCACCCCTCCACTTT; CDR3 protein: CASRGGPGEESPLHF
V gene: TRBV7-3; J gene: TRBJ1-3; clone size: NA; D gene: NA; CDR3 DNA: TGTGCCAGCAGTATCGGACAGTCCGGCTCTGGAAACACCATATATTTT; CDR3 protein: CASSIGQSGSGNTIYF
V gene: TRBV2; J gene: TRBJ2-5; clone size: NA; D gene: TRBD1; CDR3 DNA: TGTGCCAGCAGCTCCCGGACAGGATCCCTCTCTCCGACCCAGTACTTC; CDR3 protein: CASSSRTGSLSPTQYF
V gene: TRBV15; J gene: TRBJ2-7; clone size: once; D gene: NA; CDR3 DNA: TGTGCCACCAGCAGAGATATAACAGGGTTGAGTTTTTCCTACGAGCAGTACTTC; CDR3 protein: CATSRDITGLSFSYEQYF
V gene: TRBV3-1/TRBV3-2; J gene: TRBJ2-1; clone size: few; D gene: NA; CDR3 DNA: TGTGCCAGCAGCATGGAGGTGTGGAATGAGCAGTTCTTC; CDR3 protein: CASSMEVWNEQFF
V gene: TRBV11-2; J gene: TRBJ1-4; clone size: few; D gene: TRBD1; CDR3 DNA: TGTGCCAGCAGCCCCATTTTACAGGGGAAATTTAATGAAAAACTGTTTTTT; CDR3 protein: CASSPILQGKFNEKLFF
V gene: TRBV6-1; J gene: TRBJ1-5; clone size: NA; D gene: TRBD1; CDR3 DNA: TGTGCCAGCAGTGAACCGACAGGGGGATATAGCAATCAGCCCCAGCATTTT; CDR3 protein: CASSEPTGGYSNQPQHF
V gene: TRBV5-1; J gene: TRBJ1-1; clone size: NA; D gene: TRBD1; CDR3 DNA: TGCGCCAGCAGCCTAGGACAGGGGAGAGCTGAAGCTTTCTTT; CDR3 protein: CASSLGQGRAEAFF
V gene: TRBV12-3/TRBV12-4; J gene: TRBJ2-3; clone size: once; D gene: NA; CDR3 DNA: TGTGCCAGCAGTCAGGGGACCACAGATACGCAGTATTTT; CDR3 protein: CASSQGTTDTQYF
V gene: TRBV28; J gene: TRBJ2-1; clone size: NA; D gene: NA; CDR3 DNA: TGTGCCAGCAGTTTTGGGGGGGCTTCCTACAATGAGCAGTTCTTC; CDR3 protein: CASSFGGASYNEQFF
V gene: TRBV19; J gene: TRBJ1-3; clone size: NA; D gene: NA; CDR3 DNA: TGTGCCAGTAGTCCCCCGGCGGGGAGCTCTGGAAACACCATATATTTT; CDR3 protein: CASSPPAGSSGNTIYF
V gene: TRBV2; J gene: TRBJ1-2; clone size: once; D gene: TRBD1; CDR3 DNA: TGTGCCAGCAGTGAAGGGACAGGGAATAATGGCTACACCTTC; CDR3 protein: CASSEGTGNNGYTF
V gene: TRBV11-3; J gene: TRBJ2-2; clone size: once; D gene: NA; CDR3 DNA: TGTGCCAGCAGCTTAGATCGGGTTCCCGGGGAGCTGTTTTTT; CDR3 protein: CASSLDRVPGELFF
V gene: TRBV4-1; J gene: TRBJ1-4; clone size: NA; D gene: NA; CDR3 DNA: TGCGCCAGCAGCCACGCGGCCTATAATGAAAAACTGTTTTTT; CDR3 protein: CASSHAAYNEKLFF
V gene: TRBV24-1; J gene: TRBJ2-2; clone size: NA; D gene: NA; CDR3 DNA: TGTGCCACCAGTGCCCCTGGCAGGATCAGCACCGGGGAGCTGTTTTTT; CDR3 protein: CATSAPGRISTGELFF
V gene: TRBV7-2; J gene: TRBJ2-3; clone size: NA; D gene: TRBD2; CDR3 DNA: TGTGCCAGCAGCTTAATCGGGGGGGCCGGGGCAGATACGCAGTATTTT; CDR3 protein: CASSLIGGAGADTQYF
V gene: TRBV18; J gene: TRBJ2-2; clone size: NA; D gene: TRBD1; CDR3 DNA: TGTGCCAGCTCGACGGACAGGGGGAACACCGGGGAGCTGTTTTTT; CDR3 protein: CASSTDRGNTGELFF
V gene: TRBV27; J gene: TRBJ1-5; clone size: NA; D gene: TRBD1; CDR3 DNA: TGTGCCAGCAGACGAGTGGGTTTTGCCGGGACAGCCGATCAGCCCCAGCATTTT; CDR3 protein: CASRRVGFAGTADQPQHF
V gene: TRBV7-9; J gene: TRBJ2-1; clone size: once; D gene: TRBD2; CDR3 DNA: TGTGCCAGCAGCCCCGTTATAGCGGGGGCCTACAATGAGCAGTTCTTC; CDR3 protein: CASSPVIAGAYNEQFF
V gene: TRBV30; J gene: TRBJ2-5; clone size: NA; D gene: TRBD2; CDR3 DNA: TGTGCCTGGAGTGTACTAGCGCAAGAGACCCAGTACTTC; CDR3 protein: CAWSVLAQETQYF
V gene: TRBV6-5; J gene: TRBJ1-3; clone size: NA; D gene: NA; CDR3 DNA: TGTGCCAGCAGTTACTCAGGGAGCTCTGGAAACACCATATATTTT; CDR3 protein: CASSYSGSSGNTIYF
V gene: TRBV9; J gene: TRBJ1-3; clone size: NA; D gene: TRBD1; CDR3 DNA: TGTGCCAGCAGCGCCCGGGGACAGGGGCTGAGCTCTGGAAACACCATATATTTT; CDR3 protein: CASSARGQGLSSGNTIYF
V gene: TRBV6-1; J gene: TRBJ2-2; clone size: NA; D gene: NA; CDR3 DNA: TGTGCCAGCAGTGAAACACAGGGCGCCGGGGAGCTGTTTTTT; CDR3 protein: CASSETQGAGELFF
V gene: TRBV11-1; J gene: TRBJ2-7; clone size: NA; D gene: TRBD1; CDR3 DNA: TGTGCCAGCAGTCCAGGGGGCTCATCCTACGAGCAGTACTTC; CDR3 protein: CASSPGGSSYEQYF
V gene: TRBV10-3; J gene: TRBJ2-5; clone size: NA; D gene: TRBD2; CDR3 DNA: TGTGCCATCAGTGGGACTAGCGGGGGCCCCGAGACCCAGTACTTC; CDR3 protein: CAISGTSGGPETQYF
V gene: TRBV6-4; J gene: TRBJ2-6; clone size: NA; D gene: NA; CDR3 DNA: TGTGCCAGCAGTCTGGACAGCTCTGGGGCCAACGTCCTGACTTTC; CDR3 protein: CASSLDSSGANVLTF